This TCR beta chain comes out of a study of T-cell reconstitution after alpha-beta-depleted transplantation in children. The CDR3 extends over 14 amino acids. V was pared by 5 bases and J by 0 bases, with 4 bases of the junction left unmatched. Germline assignment: CDR1 SQVTM and CDR2 ANQGSEA. Unique molecular identifiers were used to barcode this TCRbeta library. TCRdb called the PCR reads again in MiXCR, with one record for every CDR3 protein. Of around 600,000 distinct CDR3 sequences listed, over 9.5% are singletons. The TCR sequence derives from a human donor who donated a stem cell graft to a child with acute myeloid leukemia. V and J are TRBV29-1 and TRBJ2-3, with 8 bases identical to TRBD2. The sequenced sample was PBMCs from the stem cell graft donor, obtained from the stem cell graft. The CDR3 region is CSVTKRGSTDTQYF. The CDR3 DNA reads TGCAGCGTTACCAAGCGGGGGAGCACAGATACGCAGTATTTT.